These 17 T cell receptor beta chains originate from one sample sequenced in a study of Graves' ophthalmopathy and Graves' hyperthyroidism. Amplifying from RNA transcripts, the study obtained TCR beta CDR3 regions. The first-round RT-PCR employed HTBI primers together with the Qiagen OneStep RT-PCR kit. A multiplex PCR was then performed as the second round. TCRdb re-derived calls from the multiplex PCR reads in MiXCR, one entry per CDR3 protein. The profile shows hundreds of thousands of distinct CDR3 sequences, 35% to 50% of them singletons. Sequencing used peripheral blood. The receptors originated from an adult man with Graves' ophthalmopathy.

The chain carries TRBV25-1 and TRBJ2-6, with a possible D match to TRBD2 (6 bases). The CDR3 covers 14 residues. The V gene's germline CDR1 is MGHDK and CDR2 SYGVNS. Trimming pared 8 bases from V and 4 bases from J, leaving 12 bases between. The CDR3 sequence is CASLAGSGANVLTF. CDR3 in DNA: TGTGCCAGCCTCGCGGGATCGGGGGCCAACGTCCTGACTTTC.

Concerning this clonotype: This may be a read error, as it is one base from a much larger clone. This rearrangement joins TRBV7-9 to TRBJ2-6; 7 nucleotides align to TRBD2. This CDR3 contains 17 residues. Per the germline V gene, CDR1 is SEHNR and CDR2 is FQNEAQ (reference sequence). Unmatched junction bases numbered 8, after V lost 5 bases and J lost 1 base. For the CDR3, the DNA is TGTGCCAGCAGCAGGGAGGGACGTAGGTCTGGGGCCAACGTCCTGACTTTC. Protein: CASSREGRRSGANVLTF.

About this clonotype itself: With a much larger clone just one base away, this may be a read error. This chain uses TRBV9 with TRBJ1-4; D might be TRBD1 (6 bases). The CDR3 runs 14 residues. Germline V gene lookup returns CDR1 SGDLS and CDR2 YYNGEE. The CDR3 here is CASGVGGRDEKLFF. The DNA of the CDR3 is TGTGCCAGCGGCGTAGGGGGTCGCGATGAAAAACTGTTTTTT.

This chain joins TRBV29-1 and TRBJ2-5; D not certain. The length of the CDR3 is 11 residues. V shed 7 bases and J shed 4 bases, with 10 bases lying between them. From germline, CDR1 is SQVTM and CDR2 ANQGSEA. CDR3 sequence: CSAHPGETQYF. The CDR3 DNA follows: TGCAGCGCCCACCCGGGAGAGACCCAGTACTTC.

This clonotype was counted ten times or more. The chain couples TRBV19 to TRBJ1-5; 7 bases align to TRBD1. The V gene end was trimmed by 7 bases and the J gene end by 7 bases; junction bases not matched to a gene: 7. There are 13 residues in the CDR3. CDR1 is LNHDA, CDR2 SQIVND, per germline (reference sequence). The CDR3 here is CASNRGPMQPQHF. CDR3 in DNA: TGTGCCAGTAATAGGGGGCCGATGCAGCCCCAGCATTTT.

The chain links TRBV25-1 to TRBJ1-2, with 8 nucleotides matching TRBD1. This CDR3 is 13 amino acids long. Germline V gives CDR1 MGHDK, CDR2 SYGVNS. V was pared by 6 bases and J by 8 bases, with 8 bases of the junction left unmatched. The CDR3: CASSPQGVGGYTF. The CDR3 nucleotides read TGTGCCAGCAGCCCACAGGGGGTGGGAGGCTACACCTTC.

This clonotype was detected only a few times. The rearrangement uses TRBV5-1 and TRBJ2-2, with 8 bases fitting TRBD2. V shed 6 bases and J 4 bases; nucleotides not matched to a gene: 8. Germline assignment: CDR1 SGHRS and CDR2 YFSETQ. This CDR3 is built from 15 residues. The CDR3 protein is CASIAREGPTGELFF. The CDR3 DNA follows: TGCGCCAGCATCGCTCGGGAGGGCCCCACCGGGGAGCTGTTTTTT.

This clonotype has a count of ten or more. V is TRBV7-9 and J is TRBJ1-1; D is perhaps TRBD1 (6 bases). Trimming removed 2 bases at V and 10 bases at J, with 14 bases between. The CDR3 loop spans 13 amino acids. Germline V gene sequence: CDR1 SEHNR, CDR2 FQNEAQ (reference sequence). The CDR3 nucleotides are TGTGCCAGCAGCTTACATGGGGCGGGGGCAGCTTTCTTT. Amino acid sequence: CASSLHGAGAAFF.

In its sample, this clonotype was seen once. This chain links TRBV7-2 with TRBJ2-5; weak D call: TRBD1 (6 bases). The J call may be in error: the DNA end matches TRBJ2-7 better. CDR1 is SGHTA, CDR2 FQGNSA, per germline. CDR3 length: 13 amino acids. The CDR3 sequence: CASSLQTGNEQYF. The DNA for the CDR3 is TGTGCCAGCAGCCTACAGACAGGCAACGAGCAGTACTTC.

Concerning this clonotype itself: Compared with germline, one end of the junction differs, possibly owing to a read error. This rearrangement joins TRBV7-8 to TRBJ1-2; no firm D call. The germline V gene has CDR1 SGHVS and CDR2 FQNEAQ. This CDR3 contains 17 residues. CDR3 DNA sequence: TGCGCCAGCAGCCAGTCTACTAGACTGAGGGCACTAGGAGGCTACACCTTC. This gives the protein CASSQSTRLRALGGYTF.

This clonotype was seen at least ten times. The chain employs TRBV6-5 and TRBJ1-2; the D gene is possibly TRBD1 (6 bases). The CDR3 sequence is 13 residues long. Germline CDR1 and CDR2: MNHEY and SVGAGI. The germline V and J ends were trimmed by 2 bases and 6 bases, with 10 bases remaining between them. The CDR3 region is CASSYSQGNGYTF. CDR3 DNA: TGTGCCAGCAGTTACAGCCAGGGGAATGGCTACACCTTC.

On this clonotype itself: One end of the junction fails to match germline, which may point to a read error. This chain joins TRBV7-2 and TRBJ2-7; a possible D gene is TRBD1 (6 bases). There are 16 residues in the CDR3. Germline loops: CDR1 SGHTA, CDR2 FQGNSA. The CDR3, as DNA: TGTGCCAGCGGCTTAGCGCGACAGGCCAGCTCCTACGAGCAGTACTTC. Protein sequence: CASGLARQASSYEQYF.

This clonotype showed up just once. This may arise from a read error, as a much more abundant clone is one base away. The chain has TRBV19 and TRBJ1-2; D uncertain. The germline gives CDR1 LNHDA, CDR2 SQIVND (reference sequence). This CDR3 contains 13 residues. CDR3 residues: CTSSLMGNYGYTF. The DNA of the CDR3 is TGTACCAGTAGTTTAATGGGGAACTATGGCTACACCTTC.

The chain joins TRBV25-1 to TRBJ1-1; D unresolved. Germline assignment: CDR1 MGHDK and CDR2 SYGVNS. V gave up 5 bases and J gave up 0 bases, with 10 bases separating them. The CDR3 extends over 14 amino acids. This chain's CDR3 is CASSRAAVNTEAFF. CDR3 in DNA: TGTGCCAGCAGTAGGGCGGCGGTGAACACTGAAGCTTTCTTT.

The CDR3 DNA is TGTGCCAGCAGCTCCCTCGGCCGGGAGGGGCAGTACACTGAAGCTTTCTTT. Amino acid sequence: CASSSLGREGQYTEAFF. This chain uses TRBV7-2 with TRBJ1-1; TRBD1 might be the D (5 bases). Trimming removed 4 bases at V and 3 bases at J, with 21 bases between. This CDR3 comprises 17 residues. The germline CDR1 and CDR2 sequences are SGHTA and FQGNSA.

This clonotype was seen at least ten times. The chain links TRBV10-3 to TRBJ2-2; possibly TRBD2 for D (5 bases). V was shortened by 5 bases and J by 0 bases, with 10 bases between the two germline ends. The CDR3 contains 15 residues. Per the germline V gene, CDR1 is ENHRY and CDR2 is SYGVKD. Written as DNA, the CDR3 is TGTGCCATCAGTAGGAGCGGCGCGAACACCGGGGAGCTGTTTTTT. This sequence encodes CAISRSGANTGELFF.

As to this clonotype: This may be a read error: a much more frequent sequence differs by one nucleotide. The V gene is TRBV25-1, the J gene TRBJ2-7; TRBD1 agrees at 9 bases. This CDR3 has 13 residues. From germline, CDR1 is MGHDK and CDR2 SYGVNS. The DNA for the CDR3 is TGTACCAGTAGTATTACAGGGGGCCATCAGCAGTACTTC. It codes for CTSSITGGHQQYF.